This note documents a single T cell receptor (beta chain) sequence. The target antigen is unknown. A clone one base away is much larger, so this may be a read error. The data derive from a study of T-cell reconstitution after alpha-beta-depleted transplantation in children. Unique molecular identifiers were used to barcode this TCRbeta library. TCRdb fed the PCR reads into MiXCR, producing one record per CDR3 protein. The table includes approximately 170,000 distinct CDR3 sequences, 11% detected once. Study-level results: A year had passed since transplant, and T-cell counts and diversity by then came mostly from newly produced T cells. Expanded clones from the graft, numbering several hundred, reportedly supplied alpha-beta T cells about two months after transplant. For some patients, TCRbeta diversity was high at day 60 because of recipient T cells and thymic progenitors that survived.

The germline gives CDR1 DFQATT, CDR2 SNEGSKA (reference sequence). The V gene end was trimmed by 3 bases and the J gene end by 7 bases; junction bases not matched to a gene: 7. This CDR3 region has 15 residues. The clonotype was recovered from a boy aged 2 to 9 with acute myeloid leukemia, due to receive a stem cell transplant. V gene TRBV20-1 combines with J gene TRBJ2-3; 13 bases agree with TRBD2. The sample here was PBMCs, taken before TCRalphabeta/CD19-depleted stem cell transplant. The CDR3 nucleotides read TGCAGTGCTAGTGGAAGACTAGCGGGGGGACATACGCAGTATTTT. It yields the protein CSASGRLAGGHTQYF.